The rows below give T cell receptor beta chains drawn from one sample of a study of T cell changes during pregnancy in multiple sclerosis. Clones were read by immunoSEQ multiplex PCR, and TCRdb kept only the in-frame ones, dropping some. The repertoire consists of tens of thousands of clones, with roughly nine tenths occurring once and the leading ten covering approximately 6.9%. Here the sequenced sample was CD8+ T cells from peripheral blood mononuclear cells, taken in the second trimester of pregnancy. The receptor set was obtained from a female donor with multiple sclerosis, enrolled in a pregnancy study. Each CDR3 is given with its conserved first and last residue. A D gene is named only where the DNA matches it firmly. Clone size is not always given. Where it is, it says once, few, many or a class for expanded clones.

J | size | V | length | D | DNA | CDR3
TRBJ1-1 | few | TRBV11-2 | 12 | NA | TGTGCCAGCAGCTTCTCTCGGGGTGAAGCTTTCTTT | CASSFSRGEAFF
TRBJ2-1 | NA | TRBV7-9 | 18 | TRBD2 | TGTGCCAGCAGCTTAGAAGGGCTAGCGGGGGGGTCCTACAATGAGCAGTTCTTC | CASSLEGLAGGSYNEQFF
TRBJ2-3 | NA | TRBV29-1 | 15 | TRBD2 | TGCAGCGTTGCGGGTCTAGCGGGAGAGGGAGATACGCAGTATTTT | CSVAGLAGEGDTQYF
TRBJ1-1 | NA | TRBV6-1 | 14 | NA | TGTGCCAGCAGTGCGGGACTCGAGAACACTGAAGCTTTCTTT | CASSAGLENTEAFF
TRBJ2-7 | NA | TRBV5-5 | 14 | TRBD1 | TGTGCCAGCAGCTCGGGACAGGGGGCCTACGAGCAGTACTTC | CASSSGQGAYEQYF
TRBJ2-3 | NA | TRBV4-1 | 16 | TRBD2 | TGCGCCAGCAGCCAAGACTGGGGACTACCCACAGATACGCAGTATTTT | CASSQDWGLPTDTQYF
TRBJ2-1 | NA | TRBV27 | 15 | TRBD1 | TGTGCCAGCAGTTCGACAGGGGGAAGGTGGCATGAGCAGTTCTTC | CASSSTGGRWHEQFF
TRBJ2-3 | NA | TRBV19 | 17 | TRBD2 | TGTGCCAGTAGTATGTCTAGCGGAGTAGGAGACACAGATACGCAGTATTTT | CASSMSSGVGDTDTQYF
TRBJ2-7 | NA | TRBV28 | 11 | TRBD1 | TGTGCCAGCAGTGGAGGGGACAGGGGGTACTTC | CASSGGDRGYF
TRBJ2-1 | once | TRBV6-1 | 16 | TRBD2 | TGTGCCAGCAGTGAAATTTTTGCGGGAGACTACAATGAGCAGTTCTTC | CASSEIFAGDYNEQFF
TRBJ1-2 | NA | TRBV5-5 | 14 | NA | TGTGCCAGCAGACGTCCAGACAGAGACTATGGCTACACCTTC | CASRRPDRDYGYTF
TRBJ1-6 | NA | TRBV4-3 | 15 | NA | TGCGCCAGCAGCCAAGCTAGAGGGTATCAAGCACCCCTCCACTTT | CASSQARGYQAPLHF
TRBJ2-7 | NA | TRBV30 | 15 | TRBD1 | TGTGCCTGGAGTGATTTCGCGGGGACAGGGCAAGAGCAGTACTTC | CAWSDFAGTGQEQYF
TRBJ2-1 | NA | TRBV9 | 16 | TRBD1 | TGTGCCAGCAGCGTGTCCGGGACAGGGGGCCGGGATGAGCAGTTCTTC | CASSVSGTGGRDEQFF
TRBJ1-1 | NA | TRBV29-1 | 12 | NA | TGCAGCGTTTCACACAGGGATGCTGAAGCTTTCTTT | CSVSHRDAEAFF
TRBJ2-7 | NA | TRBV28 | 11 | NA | TGTGCCAGCAGTTTCTCACAGGAGCAGTACTTC | CASSFSQEQYF
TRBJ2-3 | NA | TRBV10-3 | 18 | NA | TGTGCCATCACCGCCGGGGGAGCGGACCTCAGGTCAAGAGATACGCAGTATTTT | CAITAGGADLRSRDTQYF
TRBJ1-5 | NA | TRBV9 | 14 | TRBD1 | TGTGCCAGCAGCGTGACAGGGGACAATCAGCCCCAGCATTTT | CASSVTGDNQPQHF
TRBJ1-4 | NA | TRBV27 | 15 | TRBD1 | TGTGCCAGCAGTTTATCGGGACAGATTAATGAAAAACTGTTTTTT | CASSLSGQINEKLFF
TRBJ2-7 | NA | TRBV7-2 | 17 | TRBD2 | TGTGCCAGCAGCTTAGTTCCAGCGGGGGGGCTCAGGTACGAGCAGTACTTC | CASSLVPAGGLRYEQYF
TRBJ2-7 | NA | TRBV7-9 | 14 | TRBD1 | TGTGCCAGCAGCCCCGGGCAGGGGGCCTACGAGCAGTACTTC | CASSPGQGAYEQYF
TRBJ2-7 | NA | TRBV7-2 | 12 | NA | TGTGCCAGCAGCGGCCACAGGGCCGAGCAGTACTTC | CASSGHRAEQYF
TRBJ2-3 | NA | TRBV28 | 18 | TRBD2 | TGTGCCAGCAGTGGGGCTAGCGGCTCCCGACTCGGGGCAGATACGCAGTATTTT | CASSGASGSRLGADTQYF
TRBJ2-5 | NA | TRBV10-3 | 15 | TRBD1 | TGTGCCACCTACGCCGGGACAGGGGGCGAAGAGACCCAGTACTTC | CATYAGTGGEETQYF
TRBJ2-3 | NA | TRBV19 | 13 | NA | TGTGCCAGTATGTATTCGGGGACAGATACGCAGTATTTT | CASMYSGTDTQYF
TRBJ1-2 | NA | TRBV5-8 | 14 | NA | TGTGCCAGCAGCCTCTTAAGTAATAGCTATGGCTACACCTTC | CASSLLSNSYGYTF
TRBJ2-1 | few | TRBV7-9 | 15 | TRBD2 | TGTGCCAGCAACGAACAGACTAGCGGGGACAATGAGCAGTTCTTC | CASNEQTSGDNEQFF
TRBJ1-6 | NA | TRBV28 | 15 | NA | TGTGCCAGCAGCCCCCCTGACTTACTGGATTCACCCCTCCACTTT | CASSPPDLLDSPLHF
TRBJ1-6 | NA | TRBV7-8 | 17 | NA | TGTGCCAGCAGCCCTGGACTGACTTACTCCTATAATTCACCCCTCCACTTT | CASSPGLTYSYNSPLHF
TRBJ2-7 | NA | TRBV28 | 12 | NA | TGTGCCAGCAGTTTACAGTACGACGAGCAGTACTTC | CASSLQYDEQYF
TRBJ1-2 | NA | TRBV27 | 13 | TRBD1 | TGTGCCAGCAGTTCCTGGGACAGCTATGGCTACACCTTC | CASSSWDSYGYTF
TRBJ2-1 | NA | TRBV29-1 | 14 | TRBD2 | TGCAGCGTTGGGACTAGCGGGATAGGCTATGAGCAGTTCTTC | CSVGTSGIGYEQFF
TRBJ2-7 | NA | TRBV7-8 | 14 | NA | TGTGCCAGCAGCTTAGATGGCAACCGCTACGAGCAGTACTTC | CASSLDGNRYEQYF
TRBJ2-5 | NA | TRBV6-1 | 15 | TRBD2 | TGTGCCAGCAGTGAAGGACTAGCGGGAGGCGAGACCCAGTACTTC | CASSEGLAGGETQYF
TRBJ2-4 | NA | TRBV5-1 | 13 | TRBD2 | TGCGCCAGCAGCTTGGGCCTAGCGGCCATTCAGTACTTC | CASSLGLAAIQYF
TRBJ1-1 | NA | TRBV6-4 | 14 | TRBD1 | TGTGCCAGCAGACCGGGACAGGGGGTCACTGAAGCTTTCTTT | CASRPGQGVTEAFF
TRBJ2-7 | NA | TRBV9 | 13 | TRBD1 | TGTGCCAGCAGCGTGGGACAGAGCTACGAGCAGTACTTC | CASSVGQSYEQYF
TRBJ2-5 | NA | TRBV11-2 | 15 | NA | TGTGCCAGCACCTCACCCGCGGTTATCCAAGAGACCCAGTACTTC | CASTSPAVIQETQYF
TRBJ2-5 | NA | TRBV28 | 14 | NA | TGTGCCAGCAGTTTAGATGCGGGTCAAGAGACCCAGTACTTC | CASSLDAGQETQYF
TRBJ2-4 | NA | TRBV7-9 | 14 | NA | TGTGCCAGCAGCTCGGAGGAAGTAGCGAACATTCAGTACTTC | CASSSEEVANIQYF
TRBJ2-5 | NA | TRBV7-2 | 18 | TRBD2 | TGTGCCAGCAGCTTAGGGACTAGCGGGTTAGGCAGGGGGGAGACCCAGTACTTC | CASSLGTSGLGRGETQYF
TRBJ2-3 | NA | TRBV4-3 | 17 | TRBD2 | TGCGCCAGCAGCCAAGAGTTCTCGCGGGGGGGGTCAGATACGCAGTATTTT | CASSQEFSRGGSDTQYF
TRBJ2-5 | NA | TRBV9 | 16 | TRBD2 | TGTGCCAGCAGCTCCTGGACTAGCGGGGGGGTCGAGACCCAGTACTTC | CASSSWTSGGVETQYF
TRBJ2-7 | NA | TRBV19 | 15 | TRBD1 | TGTGCCAGTAGTACAATTAGACAGGGTTCCTACGAGCAGTACTTC | CASSTIRQGSYEQYF
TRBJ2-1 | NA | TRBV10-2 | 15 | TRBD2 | TGCGCCAGCAGTGAACGGAAGCGGGGGGGCCAGGAGCAGTTCTTC | CASSERKRGGQEQFF
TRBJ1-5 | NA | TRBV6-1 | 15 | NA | TGTGCCAGCAGTGACCACGTGTCGCTAGGACAGCCCCAGCATTTT | CASSDHVSLGQPQHF
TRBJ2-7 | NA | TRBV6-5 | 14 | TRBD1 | TGTGCCAGCAGCGATGAACAGGGGTCTAACGAGCAGTACTTC | CASSDEQGSNEQYF
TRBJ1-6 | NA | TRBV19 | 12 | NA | TGTGCCAGTCAGGGGATTAATTCACCCCTCCACTTT | CASQGINSPLHF
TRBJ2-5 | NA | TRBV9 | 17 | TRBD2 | TGTGCCAGCAGCACCCCTAGCGGGGGTTTCGCGAGGGAGACCCAGTACTTC | CASSTPSGGFARETQYF
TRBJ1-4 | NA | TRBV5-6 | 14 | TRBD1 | TGTGCCAGCAGCCTCGGGACAGGAAATGAAAAACTGTTTTTT | CASSLGTGNEKLFF
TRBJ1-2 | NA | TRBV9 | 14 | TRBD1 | TGTGCCAGCAGCGAGGGACAGTTAAACTATGGCTACACCTTC | CASSEGQLNYGYTF
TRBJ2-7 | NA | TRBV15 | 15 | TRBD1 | TGTGCCACCAGCAGAGAGGGGACAGGGGACTACGAGCAGTACTTC | CATSREGTGDYEQYF
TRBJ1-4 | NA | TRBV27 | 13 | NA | TGTGCCAGTTGTGGGGGGGGCGCGAAAAAACTGTTTTTT | CASCGGGAKKLFF
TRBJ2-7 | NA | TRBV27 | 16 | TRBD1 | TGTGCCAGCAGTTTGGCAGGGGGCTATAGCTCCTACGAGCAGTACTTC | CASSLAGGYSSYEQYF
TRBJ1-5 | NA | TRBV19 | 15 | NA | TGTGCCAGTAGTATAGTACAGATTAGCAATCAGCCCCAGCATTTT | CASSIVQISNQPQHF